This T cell receptor beta chain came from a study of cytomegalovirus exposure and HLA in healthy donors. Study as a whole: Among approximately 400 genotyped donors, 80% to 90% fell in the Caucasian-associated ancestry cluster. Study outcomes and limitations: Prediction of most subjects' HLA-A and HLA-B alleles by TCR beta sequences was reportedly accurate.

Donors were ostensibly healthy at sampling, although undocumented immune exposures were probable. The PCR was carried out with 60 Vbeta primers and 13 Jbeta primers. TCRdb's table, derived via immunoSEQ multiplex PCR, lists solely in-frame clones and lacks some. The sample consists of about 100,000 clones, 70% to 85% of them appearing once. Looked up from germline, CDR1 is MNHEY and CDR2 is SVGAGI. CDR3 length: 14 residues. The V and J ends lost 6 bases and 0 bases respectively, with 9 bases between them. About this clone: Its specificity is not known.

Material for sequencing was PBMCs. The rearrangement links TRBV6-5 to TRBJ1-5; D ambiguous. The source is a woman aged 18-35 years in good health and CMV-seronegative. CDR3 residues: CASRAGNSNQPQHF. The CDR3 bases are TGTGCCAGCAGGGCGGGAAATAGCAATCAGCCCCAGCATTTT.